Included here is one T cell receptor (beta chain) sequence, with context. Original methodology: Amplification of reference gene primers was used by the study to estimate nucleated cell counts. Generated by immunoSEQ multiplex PCR, the TCRdb table keeps only in-frame clones and is missing some. The V and J calls and the clone size are those of that table, but D and trimming were determined from the DNA. The sample has some 56,000 clones; about four fifths are singletons. The sample is drawn from a study of blood T cell repertoires in COVID-19. In the study overall: The study drew acute and convalescent COVID-19 samples from the United States, Italy and Spain. PBMCs, B-cell-depleted T cells, or T cells provided the cDNA or gDNA that made up the material.

The CDR3 has 15 residues. Germline values: CDR1 MNHEY, CDR2 SVGEGT. J lost 5 bases, V lost 4 bases, and 9 bases had no gene match. This receptor was obtained from a woman of 80 years or more with active or convalescent COVID-19. The chain uses TRBV6-2 or TRBV6-3 and TRBJ2-5; 8 bases map to TRBD2. The sequencing input was peripheral blood. The CDR3 region is CASSSGTSIWETQYF. The CDR3 DNA reads TGTGCCAGCAGTTCTGGGACTAGTATTTGGGAGACCCAGTACTTC.